This T cell receptor beta chain was retrieved from a study of cytomegalovirus exposure and HLA in healthy donors listed by TCRdb under 2017. Broadly, across the study: An earlier analysis of several hundred of the donors reported 276 Gb of sequence data and approximately 120 million unique TCR beta sequences obtained from approximately 180 million T cells. An early release that covered about 640 HLA-typed donors contained approximately 320 gigabases of sequencing data and around 85 million unique TCR sequences. The genetic ancestry cluster associated with self-reported Caucasian donors included 81% of the roughly 390 genotyped donors. The study aimed to test whether signatures of past pathogen exposure could be identified by cataloging public T cell receptors. The T cell repertoires of 670 or so subjects were profiled by immunosequencing and related to cytomegalovirus serostatus. Besides the first cohort of more than 650 subjects, a separate validation cohort made up of 120 different subjects was used. The study combined high-throughput TCR immunosequencing, statistical association of individual TCRs with disease status, and machine learning to predict cytomegalovirus infection status. In a later analysis, previously published TCR beta repertoires from fewer than 750 donors were re-analyzed and high-resolution HLA genotyping was added so that TCR occurrence patterns could be studied. The later analysis used no new phenotypic data to find candidate immune exposures, relying instead on TCR beta sequences and their occurrence across donors. An earlier analysis of around 580 of the donors used high-throughput TCR beta sequencing to judge whether each TCR beta V gene segment behaved as functional or pseudogenic. Alongside the repertoire data, information on donor age, sex, ethnicity and CMV serostatus was compiled. A later genetic analysis took genome-wide SNP genotypes for about 55% of the 666 donors and used that subset as a discovery cohort. Every discovery cohort repertoire had been produced on one sequencing platform. Class I and class II HLA loci were covered by the typing at four-digit resolution. Typing coverage varied by locus: about 620-630 donors for A, B, C, DRB1 and DQB1; roughly 520 for DQA1; approximately 570 for DPA1; around 490 for DPB1. Four or five DR-DQ haplotypes were handled as single units for association and clustering because linkage in the cohort was strong. On average, around 230,000 unique TCR beta nucleotide sequences were sequenced per donor among 398 genotyped donors of the cohort, with around 19% of those sequences being non-productive. What the research found in general, with its limitations: According to a later analysis, most CMV-associated TCR beta chains appeared to be HLA-restricted, and the HLA associations seemed to be driven largely by CMV exposure. The study gave a list of under 200 TCR beta chains associated with cytomegalovirus. Because HLA typing was unavailable for some donors at each locus, only the typed subset was used in association tests. The cohort was sequenced for TCR beta chains only, and without alpha or paired-chain data the features that could be detected were limited. A cluster of highly shared sequence variants was judged likely to be a technical artifact of the sequencing pipeline. In a later analysis, several top co-occurrence clusters were reported to appear linked to parvovirus B19, influenza, CMV and Epstein-Barr virus. CMV serostatus was the only immune exposure information available for the cohort. At a false discovery rate of 0.05, a later analysis linked roughly 17,000 TCR beta sequences to specific HLA alleles. Most TCR sequences were observed very rarely across donors, whereas some public TCRs were present in many individuals. According to a later analysis, TCR association rates differed among HLA loci, with DRB1 alleles showing the most associated TCRs and HLA-C alleles showing the fewest. The authors suggested that the approach could potentially be generalized to other disease states and immunological phenotypes. A later genetic analysis reported fewer N-insertions in productive TCRs among donors in an Asian-associated ancestry cluster than the approximately 670-donor mean. A further reported finding was that TCR beta sequences accurately predicted the HLA-A and HLA-B alleles for most subjects in the first cohort. In vitro tests confirmed that a few of the cytomegalovirus-associated TCR beta chains recognize cytomegalovirus antigens. Some IMGT-functional V segments, including TRBV6-2 and TRBV6-3, could not be distinguished by the 87-base-pair reads and were therefore excluded. The classifier was reported to diagnose cytomegalovirus status with high specificity and sensitivity in both the original cohort and the validation cohort. Assigning TCR associations to individual alleles was difficult when HLA alleles, especially DR and DQ, strongly co-occurred. Sequencing depth was assumed to be roughly uniform across donors in the presence/absence analyses, though that assumption may not hold. Linkage disequilibrium might explain the correlated functional status among segregating V segments, but an unknown experimental factor could not be ruled out. A later genetic analysis associated a missense DCLRE1C variant with V-gene and J-gene trimming of TCR beta chains, and an independent cohort replicated the association. In a later analysis, HLA-associated TCR beta chains were found to be more clonally expanded and to have lower generation probabilities than equally common non-associated chains. The earlier analysis of 587 of the donors excluded roughly 17 rarely observed V segments, including chromosome 9 orphons, because counts were too low. Broadly in line with IMGT annotations, most TCR beta V segments showed up in productive rearrangements about 87% or about 30% of the time in an earlier analysis of several hundred of the donors.

The library was prepared using the immunoSEQ multiplex PCR assay. For the multiplex PCR, a mixture combining 60 forward primers for TCR Vbeta segments and 13 reverse primers for TCR Jbeta segments was used. The CDR3 region of rearranged TCR beta genes was amplified from genomic DNA by a multiplex PCR assay. The Illumina HiSeq System was used to sequence the amplified TCR beta libraries as 87-base-pair reads. Per the original workflow: A later analysis tallied around 82 million unique TCR beta chains across the 666 repertoires, and some 10 million of those chains were shared by two or more donors. Raw reads were error-corrected and collapsed into unique sequences with a nearest-neighbor algorithm that merged closely related sequences to remove PCR and sequencing errors. Alignment of CDR3 sequences to IMGT reference sequences was used to assign V, D and J gene segments. For a sequence to be retained, a match of at least six nucleotides to both a V gene segment and a J gene segment was required. Rearrangements were classified as productive when the CDR3 lacked stop codons and remained in frame with V and J, and all other rearrangements were classified as non-productive. Following IMGT convention, CDR3 was defined as the stretch from the second conserved V-encoded cysteine to the conserved J-encoded phenylalanine. The earlier analysis of 500 to 600 of the donors excluded sequences that lacked an unambiguous match to a single V gene segment. An earlier analysis of a few hundred of the donors called V segments functional above 56.7% productive rearrangements and segregating when the between-donor standard deviation exceeded 5%. A statistical classification framework was built to diagnose cytomegalovirus status from the catalog of TCR beta chain sequences. A later analysis assigned V and J genes by comparing TCR nucleotide sequences with IMGT/GENE-DB human TR gene sequences. In a later analysis, CDR3 sequences and most-parsimonious VDJ recombination scenarios were assigned using the TCRdist pipeline. In a later analysis, each TCR beta chain was defined by its CDR3 amino acid sequence together with its V-gene family, and reads without a unique V-gene family were excluded. As a way to deal with suspected cross-contamination and a sequencing artifact, a later analysis dropped roughly 620 nucleotide sequences that were highly shared and had low generation probability. A later analysis calculated a clonal expansion index for each public chain from normalized within-repertoire ranks of inferred template counts. In a later analysis, generation probabilities were computed using a VDJ recombination model fitted to out-of-frame rearrangements, and the results were checked against IGoR. In a later analysis, hypergeometric tests were used to score TCR-TCR, TCR-HLA and TCR-CMV co-occurrence, with a repertoire-size bias correction applied to TCR pairs. A later analysis estimated false discovery rates by permuting HLA or CMV assignments 20 times. In a later analysis, co-occurring TCRs were grouped using DBSCAN, with TCRdist sequence similarity added in when clustering inside HLA-allele-positive subsets. Repertoires with fewer than 30,000 or more than 120,000 public chains, plus five repertoires with anomalous nucleotide sharing, were excluded from co-occurrence clustering. Here the immuneACCESS table is served through TCRdb, limited to in-frame sequences with V and J called. Missing clones are a known gap in these copies; in checked studies unresolved V genes cover under half, and the rest lacks a known reason. The D gene and trimming were derived from the DNA, and the V and J assignments and clone size from that table. This sample is represented by approximately 140,000 clones; about 78% of them were singletons. 2.9% of the sample lies in the top ten.

The cohort was made up of 666 healthy bone marrow donors. Cohort members were all nominally healthy when sampled, although unrecorded immune exposures were likely present. Of the 600 or so cohort members, around 290 had a positive CMV serostatus and 350 to 450 had a negative one, while no CMV serostatus was recorded for the donor. A peripheral blood sample was collected from each donor, and TCR beta sequencing was performed on peripheral blood mononuclear cells. The Qiagen DNeasy Blood Extraction Kit was used to extract genomic DNA from the blood cell samples. CDR1 and CDR2 (LNHDA, SQIVND) derive from the germline V gene (reference sequence). Relative to germline, V is 1 base shorter and J is 5 bases shorter, with 8 bases between their ends. Its CDR3 holds 13 amino acids, cysteine through phenylalanine. Only the CDR3 DNA stays, 39 bases, in frame from base 1. Concerning this clone: The clone's antigen remains unknown. The input lacks base qualities; no much larger clone sits a single base away.

The sequence was obtained from a human donor in good health. This chain is built from TRBV19 and TRBJ1-2, with no confidently assigned D gene. The sample was PBMCs. This receptor carries the CDR3 CASSIGEGYGYTF. The nucleotides read TGTGCCAGTAGTATAGGGGAGGGATATGGCTACACCTTC.